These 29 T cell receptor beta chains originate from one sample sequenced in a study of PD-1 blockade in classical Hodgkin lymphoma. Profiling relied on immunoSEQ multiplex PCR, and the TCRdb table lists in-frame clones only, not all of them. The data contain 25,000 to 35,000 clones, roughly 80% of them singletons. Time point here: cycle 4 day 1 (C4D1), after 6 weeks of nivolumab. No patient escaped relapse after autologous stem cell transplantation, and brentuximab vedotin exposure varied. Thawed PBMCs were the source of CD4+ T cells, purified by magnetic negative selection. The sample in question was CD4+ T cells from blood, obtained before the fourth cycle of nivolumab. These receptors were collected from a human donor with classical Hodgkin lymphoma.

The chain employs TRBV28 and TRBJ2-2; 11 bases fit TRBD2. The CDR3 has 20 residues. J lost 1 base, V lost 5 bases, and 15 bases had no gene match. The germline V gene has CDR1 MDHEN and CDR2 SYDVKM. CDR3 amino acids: CASSLKPPLAGEMNTGELFF. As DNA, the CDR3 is TGTGCCAGCAGTCTTAAACCCCCACTAGCGGGGGAGATGAACACCGGGGAGCTGTTTTTT. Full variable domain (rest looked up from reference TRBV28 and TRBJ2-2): DVKVTQSSRYLVKRTGEKVFLECVQDMDHENMFWYRQDPGLGLRLIYFSYDVKMKEKGDIPEGYSVSREKKERFSLILESASTNQTSMYLCASSLKPPLAGEMNTGELFFGEGSRLTVL.

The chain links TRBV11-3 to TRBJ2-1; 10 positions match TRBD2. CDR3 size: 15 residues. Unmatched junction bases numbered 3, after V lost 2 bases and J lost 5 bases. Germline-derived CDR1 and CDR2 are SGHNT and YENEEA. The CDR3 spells CASSLNLAGDNEQFF. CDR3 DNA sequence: TGTGCCAGCAGCTTAAATCTAGCGGGGGACAATGAGCAGTTCTTC.

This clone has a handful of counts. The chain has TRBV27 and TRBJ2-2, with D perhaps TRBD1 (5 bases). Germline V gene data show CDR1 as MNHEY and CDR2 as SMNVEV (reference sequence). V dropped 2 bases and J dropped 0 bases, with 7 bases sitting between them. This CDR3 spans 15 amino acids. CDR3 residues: CASSLDRPNTGELFF. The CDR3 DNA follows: TGTGCCAGCAGTTTAGACAGACCGAACACCGGGGAGCTGTTTTTT.

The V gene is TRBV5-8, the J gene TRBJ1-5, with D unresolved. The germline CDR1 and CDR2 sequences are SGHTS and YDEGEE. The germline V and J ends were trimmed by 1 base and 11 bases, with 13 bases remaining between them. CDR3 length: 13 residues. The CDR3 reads CASSLRSVGSQHF. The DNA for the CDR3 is TGTGCCAGCAGCTTGAGGTCGGTAGGGTCCCAGCATTTT.

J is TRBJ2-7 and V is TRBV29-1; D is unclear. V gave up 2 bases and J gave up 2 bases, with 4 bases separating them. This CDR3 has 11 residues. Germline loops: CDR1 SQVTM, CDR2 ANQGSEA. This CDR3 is CSVETTYEQYF. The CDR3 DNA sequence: TGCAGCGTTGAAACAACCTACGAGCAGTACTTC.

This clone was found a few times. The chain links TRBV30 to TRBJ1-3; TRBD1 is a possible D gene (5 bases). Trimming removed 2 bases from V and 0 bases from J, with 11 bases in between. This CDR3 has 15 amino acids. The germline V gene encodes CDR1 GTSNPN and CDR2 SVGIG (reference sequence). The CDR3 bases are TGTGCCTGGAGTCCGGGGGACGGCTCTGGAAACACCATATATTTT. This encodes CAWSPGDGSGNTIYF. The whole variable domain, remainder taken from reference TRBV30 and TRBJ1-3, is SQTIHQWPATLVQPVGSPLSLECTVEGTSNPNLYWYRQAAGRGLQLLFYSVGIGQISSEVPQNLSASRPQDRQFILSSKKLLLSDSGFYLCAWSPGDGSGNTIYFGEGSWLTVV.

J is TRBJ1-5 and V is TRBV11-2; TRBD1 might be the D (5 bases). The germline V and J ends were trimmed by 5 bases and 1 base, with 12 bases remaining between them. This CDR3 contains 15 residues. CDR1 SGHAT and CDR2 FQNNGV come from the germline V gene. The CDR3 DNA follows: TGTGCCAGCAGCCCCGGACATTTGAGCAATCAGCCCCAGCATTTT. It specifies CASSPGHLSNQPQHF.

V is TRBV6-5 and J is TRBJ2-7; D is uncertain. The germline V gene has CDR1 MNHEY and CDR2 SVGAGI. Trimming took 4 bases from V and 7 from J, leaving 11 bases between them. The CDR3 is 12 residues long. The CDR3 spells CASSSPFWEQYF. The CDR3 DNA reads TGTGCCAGCAGTTCCCCTTTTTGGGAGCAGTACTTC.

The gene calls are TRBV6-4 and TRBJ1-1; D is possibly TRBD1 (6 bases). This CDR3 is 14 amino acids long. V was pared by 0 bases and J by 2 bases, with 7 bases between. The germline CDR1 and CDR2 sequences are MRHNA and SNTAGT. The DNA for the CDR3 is TGTGCCAGCAGTGACTCGGACAGAAACACTGAAGCTTTCTTT. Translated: CASSDSDRNTEAFF.

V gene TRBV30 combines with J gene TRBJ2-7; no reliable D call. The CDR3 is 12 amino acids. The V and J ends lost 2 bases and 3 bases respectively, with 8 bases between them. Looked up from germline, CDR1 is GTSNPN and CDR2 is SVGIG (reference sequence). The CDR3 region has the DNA TGTGCCTGGAGTACAGTTTACTACGAGCAGTACTTC. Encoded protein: CAWSTVYYEQYF.

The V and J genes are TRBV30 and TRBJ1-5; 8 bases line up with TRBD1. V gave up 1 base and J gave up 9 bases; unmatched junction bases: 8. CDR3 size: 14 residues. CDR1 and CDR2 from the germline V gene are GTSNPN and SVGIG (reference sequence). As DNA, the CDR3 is TGTGCCTGGAGTGATGGGACAGGACTGCGGCCCCAGCATTTT. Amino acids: CAWSDGTGLRPQHF. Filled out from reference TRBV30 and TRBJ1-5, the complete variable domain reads SQTIHQWPATLVQPVGSPLSLECTVEGTSNPNLYWYRQAAGRGLQLLFYSVGIGQISSEVPQNLSASRPQDRQFILSSKKLLLSDSGFYLCAWSDGTGLRPQHFGDGTRLSIL.

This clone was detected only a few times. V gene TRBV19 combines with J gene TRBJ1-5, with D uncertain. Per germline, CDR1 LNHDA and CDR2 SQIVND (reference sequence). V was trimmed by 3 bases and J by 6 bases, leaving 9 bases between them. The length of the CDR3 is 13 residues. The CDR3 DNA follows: TGTGCCAGTAGTATTCGGAGAACTCAGCCCCAGCATTTT. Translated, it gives CASSIRRTQPQHF. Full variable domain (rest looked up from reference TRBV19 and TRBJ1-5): DGGITQSPKYLFRKEGQNVTLSCEQNLNHDAMYWYRQDPGQGLRLIYYSQIVNDFQKGDIAEGYSVSREKKESFPLTVTSAQKNPTAFYLCASSIRRTQPQHFGDGTRLSIL.

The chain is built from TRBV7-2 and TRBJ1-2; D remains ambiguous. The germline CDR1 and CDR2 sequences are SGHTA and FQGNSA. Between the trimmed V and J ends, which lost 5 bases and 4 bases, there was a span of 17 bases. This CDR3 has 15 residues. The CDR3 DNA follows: TGTGCCAGCAGCCCCGAGAGAGCCTTTTTCTATGGCTACACCTTC. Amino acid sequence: CASSPERAFFYGYTF.

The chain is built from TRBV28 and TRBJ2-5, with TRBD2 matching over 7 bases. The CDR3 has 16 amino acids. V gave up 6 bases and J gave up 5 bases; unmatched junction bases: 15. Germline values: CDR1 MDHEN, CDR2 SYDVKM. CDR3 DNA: TGTGCCAGCAGCTTCGCCAGTGGCGGGGAGGGGGAGACCCAGTACTTC. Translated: CASSFASGGEGETQYF.

The CDR3 reads CASSPPERGKGGGYTF. CDR3 DNA: TGTGCCAGCAGCCCCCCCGAACGGGGAAAGGGTGGTGGCTACACCTTC. The chain is built from TRBV12-1 and TRBJ1-2. TRBV12-1 corresponds to a pseudogene. The CDR3 spans 16 residues.

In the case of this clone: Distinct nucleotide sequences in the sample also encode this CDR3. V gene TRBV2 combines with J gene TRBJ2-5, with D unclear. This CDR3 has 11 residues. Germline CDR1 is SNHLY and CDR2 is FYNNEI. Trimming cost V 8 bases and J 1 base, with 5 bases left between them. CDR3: CASRVQETQYF. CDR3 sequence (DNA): TGTGCCAGCCGGGTCCAAGAGACCCAGTACTTC.

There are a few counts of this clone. CDR3 residues: CASSAGLYQPQHF. In DNA form, the CDR3 reads TGTGCCAGCAGTGCCGGCCTGTACCAGCCCCAGCATTTT. The chain employs TRBV6-4 and TRBJ1-5, with no clear D. V shed 4 bases and J shed 7 bases, with 11 bases lying between them. Germline CDR1 MRHNA, CDR2 SNTAGT. CDR3 length: 13 amino acids.

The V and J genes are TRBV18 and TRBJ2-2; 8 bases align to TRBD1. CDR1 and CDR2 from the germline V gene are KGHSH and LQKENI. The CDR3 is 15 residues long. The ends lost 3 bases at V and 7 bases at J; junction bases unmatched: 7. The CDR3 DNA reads TGTGCCAGCTCACCCGGACAGGGAAGAATCGGGGAGCTGTTTTTT. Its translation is CASSPGQGRIGELFF.

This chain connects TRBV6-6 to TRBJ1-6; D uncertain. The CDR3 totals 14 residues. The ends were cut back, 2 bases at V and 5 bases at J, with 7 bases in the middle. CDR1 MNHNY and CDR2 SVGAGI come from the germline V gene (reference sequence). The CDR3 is CASSYSWDNSPLHF. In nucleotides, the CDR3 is TGTGCCAGCAGTTACAGTTGGGATAATTCACCCCTCCACTTT.

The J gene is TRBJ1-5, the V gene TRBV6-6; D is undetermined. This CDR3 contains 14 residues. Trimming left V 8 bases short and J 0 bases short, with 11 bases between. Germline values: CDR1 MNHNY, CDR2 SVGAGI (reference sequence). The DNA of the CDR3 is TGTGCCAGCTCACGAGGAAATAGCAATCAGCCCCAGCATTTT. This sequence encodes CASSRGNSNQPQHF.

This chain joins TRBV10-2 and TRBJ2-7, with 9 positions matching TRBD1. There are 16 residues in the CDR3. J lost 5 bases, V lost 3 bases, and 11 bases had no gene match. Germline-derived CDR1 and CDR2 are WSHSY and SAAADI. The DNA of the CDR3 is TGCGCCAGCAGTGACCACACCGGGACAGGGAAAAACGAGCAGTACTTC. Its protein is CASSDHTGTGKNEQYF.

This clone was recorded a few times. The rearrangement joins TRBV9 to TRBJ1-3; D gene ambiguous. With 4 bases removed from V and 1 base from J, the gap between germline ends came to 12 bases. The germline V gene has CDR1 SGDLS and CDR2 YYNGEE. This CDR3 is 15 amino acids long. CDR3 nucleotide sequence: TGTGCCAGCAGCCCTGCCGTAGGGTCTGGAAACACCATATATTTT. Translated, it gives CASSPAVGSGNTIYF.

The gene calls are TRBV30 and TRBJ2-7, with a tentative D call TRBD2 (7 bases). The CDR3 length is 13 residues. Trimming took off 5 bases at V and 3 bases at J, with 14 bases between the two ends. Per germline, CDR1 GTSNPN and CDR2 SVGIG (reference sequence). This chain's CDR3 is CAWGVGGVYEQYF. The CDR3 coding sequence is TGTGCCTGGGGGGTAGGGGGGGTCTACGAGCAGTACTTC.

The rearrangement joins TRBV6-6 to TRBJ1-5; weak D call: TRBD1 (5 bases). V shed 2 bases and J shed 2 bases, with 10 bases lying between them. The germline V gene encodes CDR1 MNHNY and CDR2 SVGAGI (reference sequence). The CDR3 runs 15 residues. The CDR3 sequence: CASSYAGGGNQPQHF. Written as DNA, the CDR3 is TGTGCCAGCAGTTACGCTGGGGGTGGCAATCAGCCCCAGCATTTT.

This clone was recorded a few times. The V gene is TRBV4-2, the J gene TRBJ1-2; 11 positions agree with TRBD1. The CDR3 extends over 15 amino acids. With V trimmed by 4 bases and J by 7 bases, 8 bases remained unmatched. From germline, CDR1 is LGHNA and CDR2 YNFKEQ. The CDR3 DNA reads TGTGCCAGCAGCCGACCGGGACAGGGGGGCGGTGGCTACACCTTC. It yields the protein CASSRPGQGGGGYTF.

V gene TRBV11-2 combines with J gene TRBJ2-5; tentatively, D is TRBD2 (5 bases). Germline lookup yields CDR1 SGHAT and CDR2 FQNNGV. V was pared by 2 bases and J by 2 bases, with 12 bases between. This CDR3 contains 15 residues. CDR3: CASSLTRAQQETQYF. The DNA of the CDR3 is TGTGCCAGCAGCTTAACGAGGGCCCAACAAGAGACCCAGTACTTC.

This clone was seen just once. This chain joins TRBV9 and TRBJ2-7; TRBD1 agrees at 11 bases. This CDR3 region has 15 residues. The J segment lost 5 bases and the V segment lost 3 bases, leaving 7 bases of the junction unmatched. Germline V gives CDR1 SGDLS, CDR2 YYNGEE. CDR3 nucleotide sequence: TGTGCCAGCAGCGCCCGGACAGGGGGCAGGAACGAGCAGTACTTC. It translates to CASSARTGGRNEQYF.

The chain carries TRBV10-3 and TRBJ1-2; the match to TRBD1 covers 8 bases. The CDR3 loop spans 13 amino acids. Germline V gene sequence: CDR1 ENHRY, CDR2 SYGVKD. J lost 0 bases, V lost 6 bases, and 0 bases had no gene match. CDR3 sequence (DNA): TGTGCCATCAGGGACAGGGCTAACTATGGCTACACCTTC. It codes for CAIRDRANYGYTF.

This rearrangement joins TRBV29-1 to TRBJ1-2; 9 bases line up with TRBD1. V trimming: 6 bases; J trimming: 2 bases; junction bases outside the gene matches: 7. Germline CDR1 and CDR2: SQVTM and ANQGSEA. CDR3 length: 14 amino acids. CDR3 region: CSVHGTGFNYGYTF. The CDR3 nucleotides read TGCAGCGTACACGGGACAGGGTTCAACTATGGCTACACCTTC.